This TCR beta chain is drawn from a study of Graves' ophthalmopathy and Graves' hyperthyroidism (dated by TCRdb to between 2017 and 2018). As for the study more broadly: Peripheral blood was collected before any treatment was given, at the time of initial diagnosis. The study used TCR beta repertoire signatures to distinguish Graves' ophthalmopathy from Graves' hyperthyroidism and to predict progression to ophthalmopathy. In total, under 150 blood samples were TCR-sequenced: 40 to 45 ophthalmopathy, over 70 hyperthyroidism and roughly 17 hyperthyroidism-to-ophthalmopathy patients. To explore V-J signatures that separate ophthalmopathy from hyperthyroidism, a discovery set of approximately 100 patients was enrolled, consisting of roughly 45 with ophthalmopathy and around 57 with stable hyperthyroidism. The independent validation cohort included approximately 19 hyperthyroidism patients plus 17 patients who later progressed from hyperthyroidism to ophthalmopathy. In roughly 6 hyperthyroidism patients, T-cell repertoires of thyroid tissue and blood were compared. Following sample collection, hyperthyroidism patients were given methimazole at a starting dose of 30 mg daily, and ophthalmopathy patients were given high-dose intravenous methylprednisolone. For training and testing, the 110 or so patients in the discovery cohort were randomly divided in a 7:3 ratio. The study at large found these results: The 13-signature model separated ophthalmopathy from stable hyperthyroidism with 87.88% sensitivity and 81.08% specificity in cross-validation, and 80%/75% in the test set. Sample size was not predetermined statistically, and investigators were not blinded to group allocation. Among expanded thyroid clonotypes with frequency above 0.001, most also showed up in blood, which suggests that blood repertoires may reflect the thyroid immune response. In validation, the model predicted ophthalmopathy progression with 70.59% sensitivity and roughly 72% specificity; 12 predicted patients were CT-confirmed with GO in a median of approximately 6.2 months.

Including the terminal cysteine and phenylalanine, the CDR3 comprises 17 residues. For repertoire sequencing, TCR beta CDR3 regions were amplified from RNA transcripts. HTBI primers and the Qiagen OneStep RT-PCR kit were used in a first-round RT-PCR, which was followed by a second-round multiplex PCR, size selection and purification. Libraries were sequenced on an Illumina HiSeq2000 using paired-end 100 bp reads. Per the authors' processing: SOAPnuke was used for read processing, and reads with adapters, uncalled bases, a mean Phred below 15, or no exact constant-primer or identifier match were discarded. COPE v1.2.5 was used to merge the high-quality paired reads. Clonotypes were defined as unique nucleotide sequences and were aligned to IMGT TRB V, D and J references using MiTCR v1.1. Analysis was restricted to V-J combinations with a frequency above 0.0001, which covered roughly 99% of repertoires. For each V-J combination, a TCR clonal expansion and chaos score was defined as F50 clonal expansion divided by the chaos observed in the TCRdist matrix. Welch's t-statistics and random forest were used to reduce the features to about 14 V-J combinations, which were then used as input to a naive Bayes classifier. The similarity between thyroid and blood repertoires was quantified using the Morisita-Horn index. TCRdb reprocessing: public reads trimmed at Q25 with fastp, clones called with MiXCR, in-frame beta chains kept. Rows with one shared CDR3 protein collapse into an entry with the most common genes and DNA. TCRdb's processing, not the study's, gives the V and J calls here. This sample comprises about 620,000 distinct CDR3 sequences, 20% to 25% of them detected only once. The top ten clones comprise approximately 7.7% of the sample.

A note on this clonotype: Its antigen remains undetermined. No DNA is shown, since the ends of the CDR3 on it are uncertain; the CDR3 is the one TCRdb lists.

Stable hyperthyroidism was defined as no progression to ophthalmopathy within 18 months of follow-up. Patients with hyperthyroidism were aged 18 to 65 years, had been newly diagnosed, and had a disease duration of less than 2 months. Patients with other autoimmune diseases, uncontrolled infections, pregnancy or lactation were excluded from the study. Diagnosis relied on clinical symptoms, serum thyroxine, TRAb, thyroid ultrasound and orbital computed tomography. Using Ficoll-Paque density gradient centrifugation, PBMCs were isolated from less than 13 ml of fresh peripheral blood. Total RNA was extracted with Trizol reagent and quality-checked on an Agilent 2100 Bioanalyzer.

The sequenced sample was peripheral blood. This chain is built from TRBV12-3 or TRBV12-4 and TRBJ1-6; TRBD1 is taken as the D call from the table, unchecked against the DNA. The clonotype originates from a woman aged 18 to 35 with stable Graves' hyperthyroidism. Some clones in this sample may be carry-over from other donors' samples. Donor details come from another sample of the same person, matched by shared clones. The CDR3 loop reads CASSLFGPGGFNSPLHF.